These 15 T cell receptor beta chains were all obtained from the same sample, sequenced in a study of blood T cell repertoires in COVID-19. TCRdb keeps only in-frame clones here, not all; method: immunoSEQ multiplex PCR. The sample lists 85,000 to 90,000 clones; less than 95% were seen once. Sequenced material: peripheral blood. These receptors all stem from a human donor with active COVID-19. The donor label of this sample is uncertain.

The gene calls are TRBV2 and TRBJ2-5, with 7 bases aligning to TRBD2. The CDR3 has 15 residues. CDR1 is SNHLY, CDR2 FYNNEI, per germline. V trimming: 1 base; J trimming: 1 base; junction bases outside the gene matches: 3. CDR3 sequence: CASSEEERGQETQYF. In DNA form, the CDR3 reads TGTGCCAGCAGTGAAGAGGAGCGGGGCCAAGAGACCCAGTACTTC.

The chain uses TRBV7-8 and TRBJ1-2; D unresolved. The V end was cut by 0 bases, the J end by 2 bases, with 7 bases between. The CDR3 runs to 14 residues. Germline loops: CDR1 SGHVS, CDR2 FQNEAQ. The DNA for the CDR3 is TGTGCCAGCAGCTTAGCACAGAAGAACTATGGCTACACCTTC. Its translation: CASSLAQKNYGYTF.

V and J are TRBV5-1 and TRBJ1-2; 7 bases agree with TRBD1. Germline lookup yields CDR1 SGHRS and CDR2 YFSETQ. The CDR3 spans 13 residues. J gave up 5 bases and V 4 bases, and 5 bases lay outside the gene matches. The DNA of the CDR3 is TGCGCCAGCAGCCTGGGACAGAGTTATGGCTACACCTTC. Its protein is CASSLGQSYGYTF.

This sequence joins TRBV24-1 and TRBJ2-7; 10 bases fit TRBD1. V lost 3 bases to trimming and J lost 5 bases; unmatched junction nucleotides: 6. Germline-derived CDR1 and CDR2 are KGHDR and SFDVKD. There are 15 residues in the CDR3. The CDR3 DNA is TGTGCCACCAGTGATCCGGGACAGGGGCGACACGAGCAGTACTTC. Encoded protein: CATSDPGQGRHEQYF.

V and J are TRBV24-1 and TRBJ2-7; TRBD2 is a possible D gene (5 bases). In germline, CDR1 is KGHDR, CDR2 SFDVKD. The CDR3 length is 13 residues. V lost 6 bases, J lost 7 bases, and 15 bases lay in between. The CDR3 nucleotides are TGTGCCACCAGTCCGGGGATTTCGCAGGAGCAGTACTTC. Amino acid sequence: CATSPGISQEQYF.

The V and J genes are TRBV27 and TRBJ2-7; 12 bases map to TRBD2. This CDR3 has 18 amino acids. The ends lost 5 bases at V and 1 base at J; junction bases unmatched: 12. Looked up from germline, CDR1 is MNHEY and CDR2 is SMNVEV (reference sequence). Here the CDR3 reads CASSPLRTSGEPSYEQYF. CDR3 coding DNA: TGTGCCAGCAGTCCTTTAAGGACTAGCGGGGAACCTTCCTACGAGCAGTACTTC.

The chain employs TRBV25-1 and TRBJ1-2; TRBD1 is a possible D gene (5 bases). The CDR3 extends over 11 amino acids. The V gene's germline CDR1 is MGHDK and CDR2 SYGVNS. The V end lost 8 bases, the J end lost 2 bases, and 6 bases lay between the germline ends. The CDR3 reads CASSGNYGYTF. CDR3 nucleotide sequence: TGTGCCAGCTCAGGGAACTATGGCTACACCTTC.

The genes are TRBV15 and TRBJ2-2, with no clear D. Germline CDR1 is LNHNV and CDR2 is YYDKDF (reference sequence). V was pared by 11 bases and J by 6 bases, with 7 bases between. The length of the CDR3 is 10 residues. The CDR3 sequence: CAANSGELFF. DNA for the CDR3: TGTGCCGCCAACTCCGGGGAGCTGTTTTTT.

This sequence joins TRBV4-1 and TRBJ1-4; 9 bases are shared with TRBD1. Germline CDR1 is MGHRA and CDR2 is YSYEKL. Losses at the gene ends were 6 bases for V and 4 bases for J; bases not matched to a gene: 9. This CDR3 has 16 amino acids. The CDR3, as DNA: TGCGCCAGCAGTCGACTAAACAGGGGGCATAATGAAAAACTGTTTTTT. It encodes CASSRLNRGHNEKLFF.

The J gene is TRBJ1-5, the V gene TRBV28; D is possibly TRBD1 (6 bases). Germline V gene lookup returns CDR1 MDHEN and CDR2 SYDVKM. The V and J ends lost 5 bases and 7 bases respectively, with 21 bases between them. The CDR3 extends over 16 amino acids. The CDR3 loop reads CASSPTGHSIGQPQHF. CDR3 nucleotide sequence: TGTGCCAGCAGTCCCACGGGACATTCAATCGGGCAGCCCCAGCATTTT.

The chain carries TRBV5-1 and TRBJ2-1; tentatively, D is TRBD2 (5 bases). Per germline, CDR1 SGHRS and CDR2 YFSETQ. V was shortened by 4 bases and J by 8 bases, with 16 bases between the two germline ends. The CDR3 contains 14 residues. The CDR3 coding sequence is TGCGCCAGCAGCCGAGACCTGGCAGCGGATGAGCAGTTCTTC. This codes for CASSRDLAADEQFF.

The rearrangement joins TRBV6-2 or TRBV6-3 to TRBJ2-6, with 7 positions matching TRBD1. Losses at the gene ends were 2 bases for V and 1 base for J; bases not matched to a gene: 8. Germline V gene data show CDR1 as MNHEY and CDR2 as SVGEGT. The CDR3 runs 18 residues. The CDR3 is CASSYEQGKGSGANVLTF. The CDR3 region has the DNA TGTGCCAGCAGTTACGAACAGGGGAAGGGGTCTGGGGCCAACGTCCTGACTTTC.

The rearrangement joins TRBV4-3 to TRBJ2-6, with 7 nucleotides matching TRBD1. This CDR3 has 16 residues. CDR1 and CDR2 (germline): LGHNA, YSLEER. V trimming: 4 bases; J trimming: 0 bases; junction bases outside the gene matches: 3. CDR3 nucleotide sequence: TGCGCCAGCAGCCGAGACAGGGTCTCTGGGGCCAACGTCCTGACTTTC. This encodes CASSRDRVSGANVLTF.

The chain is built from TRBV7-9 and TRBJ1-1; no clear D gene. This CDR3 has 15 residues. Germline CDR1 and CDR2: SEHNR and FQNEAQ (reference sequence). V was shortened by 5 bases and J by 5 bases, with 18 bases between the two germline ends. For the CDR3, the DNA is TGTGCCAGCAGCCCCCAAGGAACGGCGGGGACTGAAGCTTTCTTT. Translated, it gives CASSPQGTAGTEAFF.

The J gene is TRBJ2-7, the V gene TRBV28; D perhaps matches TRBD1 (6 bases). The CDR3 length is 14 residues. CDR1 and CDR2 from the germline V gene are MDHEN and SYDVKM. V was cut by 5 bases and J by 7 bases, with 18 bases left in between. The CDR3 coding sequence is TGTGCCAGCAGTCCCCGGGACACGGTTCGGGAGCAGTACTTC. Translating gives CASSPRDTVREQYF.